Reported below is one T cell receptor beta chain. The sample belongs to a study of T cell changes during pregnancy in multiple sclerosis. Germline-derived CDR1 and CDR2 are ENHRY and SYGVKD. The CDR3 length is 16 residues. Trimming at V came to 1 base and at J to 7 bases, leaving 8 bases not matched to a gene. Using immunoSEQ multiplex PCR, the repertoire was profiled, and TCRdb retains in-frame clones only, with some absent. The sample includes about 56,000 clones, 89% of them seen just once. The TCR originated in a female donor with multiple sclerosis, enrolled in a pregnancy study. Specimen: peripheral blood, collected after pregnancy. This chain uses TRBV10-3 with TRBJ2-1; TRBD2 aligns across 9 bases. The CDR3 sequence is CAISEFGGGGANEQFF. DNA for the CDR3: TGTGCCATCAGTGAGTTCGGCGGCGGGGGGGCTAATGAGCAGTTCTTC.